This T cell receptor beta chain was identified during a study of blood T cells in healthy people across ages. Study-wide points: Donors of long life had a larger count of naive CD4+ cells and greater diversity than aged donors.

The authors ran a second PCR of 7 to 11 cycles using a sample-barcoded 5' primer and a J-beta primer mix. A 12-random-nucleotide template-switch adaptor tagged each cDNA molecule. TCRdb fed the 5' RACE reads into MiXCR, producing one record per CDR3 protein. The top ten hold 6.5% to 8.5% of the sample, which has about 1.4 million distinct CDR3 sequences, roughly 60% seen once. V dropped 7 bases and J dropped 1 base, with 22 bases sitting between them. CDR3 length equals 17 residues. CDR1 and CDR2 (germline): MNHEY, SVGEGT. Points on this clonotype: The antigen remains undetermined.

The TCR comes from a young man in good health. This rearrangement joins TRBV6-2 or TRBV6-3 to TRBJ1-1; maybe TRBD1 (6 bases). Source material: blood. This chain's CDR3 is CASTNRDTGTPNTEAFF. The CDR3 DNA reads TGTGCCAGCACTAATCGGGATACCGGGACACCGAACACTGAAGCTTTCTTT.